This T cell receptor beta chain was identified during a study of OX40 agonist ivuxolimab in advanced cancers. In the case of this clone: The antigen is not known.

General study points: Some nonresponders also had low normalized T-cell clonal expansion. The work left the antigen specificity of expanded peripheral T cells undetermined.

Data came from immunoSEQ multiplex PCR; TCRdb stores just in-frame clones and leaves some out. This sample has some 50,000 clones, with approximately 79% found just once. V was clipped by 4 bases and J by 6 bases; unmatched bases: 7. CDR3 length: 15 amino acids. Germline loops: CDR1 SGHRS, CDR2 YFSETQ. The V call is TRBV5-1, the J call TRBJ2-7; 13 bases map to TRBD2. The sequenced sample was CD4+ or CD8+ T cells sorted from blood, obtained in a trial of the OX40 agonist ivuxolimab. The TCR originated in an adult with an advanced solid tumor such as melanoma, head and neck, liver or kidney cancer. CDR3 region: CASSRTSGSSSEQYF. CDR3 nucleotide sequence: TGCGCCAGCAGCAGGACTAGCGGGAGTTCTTCCGAGCAGTACTTC.